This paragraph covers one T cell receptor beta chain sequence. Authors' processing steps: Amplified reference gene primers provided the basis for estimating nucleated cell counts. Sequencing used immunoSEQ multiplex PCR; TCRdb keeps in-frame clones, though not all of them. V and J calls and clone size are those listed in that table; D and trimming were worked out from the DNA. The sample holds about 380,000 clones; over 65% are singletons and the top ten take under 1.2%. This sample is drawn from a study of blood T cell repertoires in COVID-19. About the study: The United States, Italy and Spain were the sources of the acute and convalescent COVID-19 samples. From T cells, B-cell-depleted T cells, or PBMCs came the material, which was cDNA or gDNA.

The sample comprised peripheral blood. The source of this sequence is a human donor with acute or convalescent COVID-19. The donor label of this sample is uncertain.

In nucleotides, the CDR3 is TGCGCCAGCAGCTTACAGGGCCCAAATCTCCGTGATTCACCCCTCCACTTT. It yields the protein CASSLQGPNLRDSPLHF. The gene calls are TRBV5-1 and TRBJ1-6, with D perhaps matching TRBD1 (6 bases). V lost 2 bases, J lost 8 bases, and 20 bases lay in between. The CDR3 contains 17 residues. The germline gives CDR1 SGHRS, CDR2 YFSETQ.